This TCR beta chain was recorded in a study of T cells in Graves' hyperthyroidism and ophthalmopathy. This clonotype occurred many times. What it binds is not known. CDR3 length equals 13 residues. V was cut by 5 bases and J by 4 bases, with 11 bases left in between. The germline V gene has CDR1 SGHVS and CDR2 FQNEAQ. Uncontrolled infection, other autoimmune disease, pregnancy or lactation disqualified patients from enrolment. Fresh peripheral blood, around 10 ml of it, supplied the PBMCs. Amplified TCR beta CDR3 regions came from RNA transcripts. First-round RT-PCR with HTBI primers amplified the TCR CDR3 region. In TCRdb, the multiplex PCR reads were re-called with MiXCR into one record per CDR3 protein. The sample has hundreds of thousands of distinct CDR3 sequences, roughly 14% seen once. General study findings and limits: Blood also held most thyroid clonotypes expanded beyond 0.001. Prediction of ophthalmopathy progression came a median around 6 months pre-onset.

Sequenced sample: blood. The chain carries TRBV7-8 and TRBJ2-5; D gene uncertain. This receptor was identified in a middle-aged woman with Graves' ophthalmopathy. DNA of the CDR3: TGTGCCAGCAGCGTAGTGAGACTAGAGACCCAGTACTTC. Translated: CASSVVRLETQYF.